The rows below give T cell receptor beta chains drawn from one sample of a study of cytomegalovirus exposure and HLA in healthy donors. The data were produced by immunoSEQ multiplex PCR, yet TCRdb's version contains in-frame clones alone and is incomplete. The profile shows about 130,000 clones, around 80% of them singletons. The sample comprised PBMCs. All receptors derive from a man aged 25-40 years in good health and CMV-seronegative. Each CDR3 is given with its conserved first and last residue. The order of the fields is V gene, J gene, clone size, D gene, CDR3 DNA, CDR3 protein. D genes are given only for firm matches. Clone size is not always given. Where it is, it says once, few, many or a class for expanded clones.

>TRBV28|TRBJ1-4|.|.
TGTGCCAGCAGTTTACGGCAGGGGAATGAAAAACTGTTTTTT
CASSLRQGNEKLFF
>TRBV28|TRBJ2-3|.|TRBD1
TGTGCCACCCGGGGACAGGCGATAGATACGCAGTATTTT
CATRGQAIDTQYF
>TRBV28|TRBJ1-5|once|.
TGTGCCAGCAGTTTGCAGAATCAGCCCCAGCATTTT
CASSLQNQPQHF
>TRBV5-6|TRBJ2-7|.|.
TGTGCCAGCAGCTTGGGCAGATTCACCTACGAGCAGTACTTC
CASSLGRFTYEQYF
>TRBV7-8|TRBJ1-1|.|TRBD1
TGTGCCAGCAGTGACCGTGGGACAGGGGGGTGGGGTCGCGCTGAAGCTTTCTTT
CASSDRGTGGWGRAEAFF
>TRBV28|TRBJ1-3|few|TRBD1
TGTGCCAGTAGACCGACAGGGAGAAACACCATATATTTT
CASRPTGRNTIYF
>TRBV14|TRBJ1-5|.|.
TGTGCCAGCAGCCAAGATTACTGCCAGGGCGGCAATCAGCCCCAGCATTTT
CASSQDYCQGGNQPQHF
>TRBV14|TRBJ1-1|.|.
TGTGCCAGCAGCCCGACGTCTAGGGGCTCGACGGCTTTCTTT
CASSPTSRGSTAFF
>TRBV6-5|TRBJ1-3|.|.
TGTGCCAGCAGGGAGAGCTCTGGAAACACCATATATTTT
CASRESSGNTIYF
>TRBV6-1|TRBJ2-7|.|TRBD1
TGTGCCAGCAGGGACAGGGGGCGATCCTACGAGCAGTACTTC
CASRDRGRSYEQYF
>TRBV28|TRBJ1-4|once|TRBD1
TGTGCCAGCAGTTTGACTCATACAGGGGTAATTAATGAAAAACTGTTTTTT
CASSLTHTGVINEKLFF
>TRBV5-8|TRBJ1-3|once|.
TGTGCCAGCAGCTTGAATTATGGGACACTCGCCGTCTTCTCTGGAAACACCATATATTTT
CASSLNYGTLAVFSGNTIYF
>TRBV5-1|TRBJ2-5|few|TRBD1
TGCGCCAGCAGCACGGGACAGGGAGAGACCCAGTACTTC
CASSTGQGETQYF
>TRBV10-3|TRBJ1-5|once|.
TGTGCCATCAGTGAGTCGGGGAGAAGCAATCAGCCCCAGCATTTT
CAISESGRSNQPQHF
>TRBV28|TRBJ2-7|few|TRBD2
TGTGCCACACGGACTAGCGGGAGGGAGCAGTACTTC
CATRTSGREQYF
>TRBV7-6|TRBJ2-1|.|.
TGTGCCAGCAGCCCCGACAATGAGCAGTTCTTC
CASSPDNEQFF
>TRBV11-1|TRBJ2-5|.|TRBD1
TGTGCCAGCAGCGTAACCCAACAGGGGGCCGAGACCCAGTACTTC
CASSVTQQGAETQYF
>TRBV18|TRBJ2-3|.|.
TGTGCCAGCTCACCGAGGGCAGAGAGCACAGATACGCAGTATTTT
CASSPRAESTDTQYF
>TRBV18|TRBJ2-2|.|.
TGTGCCAGCTCACCACCGTCCAGTGACACCGGGGAGCTGTTTTTT
CASSPPSSDTGELFF
>TRBV6-6|TRBJ2-2|.|.
TGTGCCAGCAGTTCGGGGAACACCGGGGAGCTGTTTTTT
CASSSGNTGELFF
>TRBV29-1|TRBJ2-1|.|.
TGCAGCGTTGCGGGACACACTGTCAATGAGCAGTTCTTC
CSVAGHTVNEQFF
>TRBV18|TRBJ2-5|.|TRBD1
TGTGCCAGCTCACCCGGGACAGGAGAGACCCAGTACTTC
CASSPGTGETQYF
>TRBV4-2|TRBJ1-5|.|.
TGTGCCAGCAGCCAAGATTACACCGCGGGCAATCAGCCCCAGCATTTT
CASSQDYTAGNQPQHF
>TRBV7-9|TRBJ2-7|once|TRBD2
TGTGCCAGCAGCTTAGGCGGGAGAACAGACGAGCAGTACTTC
CASSLGGRTDEQYF
>TRBV21-1|TRBJ2-2|.|.
TGTGCCAGCAACGAGACAGGGACCGGGGAGCTGTTTTTT
CASNETGTGELFF